Listed here is a single TCR beta chain. In its sample, this clonotype was seen a few times. The target of this receptor is not known. No per-base quality is available; no much larger clone lies one base away. Receptor amplification or capture employed 5' RACE. Sequenced using a NextSeq 500. To correct for sequencing error and PCR bias, the TCR library protocol tagged individual cDNA molecules with unique molecular identifiers. Both TCR alpha and beta chains were sequenced, and tight co-correlation was observed between alpha and beta sequence abundances in each sample. As for how the authors treated the data: Decombinator V4 was used to annotate TCR sequences for V gene, J gene and CDR3. Expanded TCRs were defined as changing significantly between any two time points under a Poisson model with p below 0.0001. Abundances of TCRs were expressed as counts per million after normalisation to the total number of TCRs sequenced in each sample. TRAV1-2 paired with TRAJ12, TRAJ20 or TRAJ33 defined MAIT TCRs, while TRAV10 paired with TRAJ18 defined iNKT TCRs. VDJdb, accessed on 1 November 2021, was searched for TCRs annotated for CMV, EBV and SARS-CoV-2, and TCRs annotated for more than one antigen were excluded. TCRdb reprocessing: public reads trimmed at Q25 with fastp, clones called with MiXCR, in-frame beta chains kept. Every entry covers one CDR3 protein and lists the most common genes and DNA from its rows. These V and J calls derive from TCRdb rather than the authors' analysis. This sample has 30,000 to 45,000 distinct CDR3 sequences in its table, and 5.8% of those were observed once. Of the sample, 20% to 30% falls within the top ten clones.

From the cysteine up to the phenylalanine, the CDR3 has a length of 13 residues. Only CDR3 DNA remains: 39 bases, in frame from the first base. V is pared back by 6 bases and J by 5 bases, with 13 bases lying between the germline termini. The entry originates in a study of early T cells in non-severe SARS-CoV-2 infection (dated by TCRdb to the early 2020s). Study-level background: Because TCR sequencing relied on bulk RNA taken from unsorted whole blood, pairing of alpha and beta chains was not possible.

Results the study describes overall, beyond this receptor: VDJdb matching was skewed toward anti-spike CD8 responses and likely underestimated virus-specific expansions by missing private and CD4 specificities.

A case-control design nested within a healthcare worker cohort in London, UK, was used, with weekly nasopharyngeal swab PCR tests and blood sampling performed. Healthcare workers were recruited between 23 and 31 March 2020, during the week of the UK lockdown, and were followed weekly for up to roughly 16 weeks. The specimen was whole blood. The chain uses TRBV12-3 or TRBV12-4 and TRBJ1-1, and TRBD1 may be the D gene, going by 6 matching bases. The origin of this receptor is an adult who was a healthcare worker with PCR-confirmed SARS-CoV-2 infection or an uninfected control (not recorded which). The CDR3 region reads CASSTDRGTEAFF. The bases read TGTGCCAGCAGCACGGACAGAGGGACTGAAGCTTTCTTT.